This entry lists 27 T cell receptor beta chains sequenced from one sample in a study of T cell responses to AZD1222 COVID-19 vaccine. Only in-frame clones appear in the TCRdb table, and some are missing; sequencing was by immunoSEQ multiplex PCR. The sample carries 84,000 or so clones, around 87% recorded once. Sequencing used peripheral blood, obtained on day 0 of AZD1222 vaccination. The source is an adult in good health.

The chain joins TRBV30 to TRBJ2-1, with D unclear. V shed 3 bases and J shed 7 bases, with 7 bases lying between them. This CDR3 is built from 11 residues. Germline CDR1 and CDR2: GTSNPN and SVGIG (reference sequence). The CDR3, as DNA: TGTGCCTGGAGAGGGCGAAATGAGCAGTTCTTC. It is translated as CAWRGRNEQFF.

The CDR3 region is CASSEAGTLGYGYTF. CDR3 coding DNA: TGTGCCAGTAGTGAGGCCGGGACCCTTGGCTATGGCTACACCTTC. This chain connects TRBV19 to TRBJ1-2; perhaps TRBD1 as D (5 bases). From germline, CDR1 is LNHDA and CDR2 SQIVND (reference sequence). Trimming took 5 bases from V and 4 from J, leaving 17 bases between them. The CDR3 spans 15 residues.

This rearrangement joins TRBV19 to TRBJ2-7; 8 bases line up with TRBD1. Germline assignment: CDR1 LNHDA and CDR2 SQIVND (reference sequence). This CDR3 is built from 15 residues. With V trimmed by 7 bases and J by 1 base, 9 bases remained unmatched. The CDR3 sequence: CASKTGTGHSYEQYF. The CDR3 coding sequence is TGTGCCAGTAAAACAGGGACAGGACATTCCTACGAGCAGTACTTC.

The gene calls are TRBV28 and TRBJ2-7; D may correspond to TRBD1 or TRBD2 (6 bases each). Germline assignment: CDR1 MDHEN and CDR2 SYDVKM. Deletions cut 6 bases from V and 2 bases from J, with 17 bases between. The CDR3 totals 15 residues. CDR3 nucleotide sequence: TGTGCCAGCAGGCCACAGGGAGGCGATACCTACGAGCAGTACTTC. It specifies CASRPQGGDTYEQYF.

This chain links TRBV30 with TRBJ2-1; D is uncertain. Trimming removed 2 bases from V and 9 bases from J, with 14 bases in between. This CDR3 comprises 13 residues. CDR1 GTSNPN and CDR2 SVGIG come from the germline V gene (reference sequence). The CDR3, as DNA: TGTGCCTGGAGTACTGGCGACGCCGCTGAGCAGTTCTTC. Its protein is CAWSTGDAAEQFF.

The V and J genes are TRBV5-1 and TRBJ2-7; TRBD1 matches at 7 bases. In germline, CDR1 is SGHRS, CDR2 YFSETQ. The CDR3 has 15 amino acids. V lost 0 bases, J lost 2 bases, and 5 bases stayed unmatched. The DNA of the CDR3 is TGCGCCAGCAGCTTGGTGGCAGGGGGACCCTACGAGCAGTACTTC. Protein: CASSLVAGGPYEQYF.

The rearrangement joins TRBV5-1 to TRBJ2-2; 8 positions match TRBD2. The CDR3 consists of 15 residues. V dropped 2 bases and J dropped 4; count of bases not matched to a gene: 4. Germline CDR1 SGHRS, CDR2 YFSETQ. The chain's CDR3 is CASSFSGTSTGELFF. DNA of the CDR3: TGCGCCAGCAGCTTTTCCGGGACTAGCACCGGGGAGCTGTTTTTT.

The chain employs TRBV12-3 or TRBV12-4 and TRBJ1-5, with TRBD1 as a possible D gene (5 bases). The CDR3 has 13 residues. V lost 6 bases and J 5 bases, leaving 11 bases between the germline ends. As DNA, the CDR3 is TGTGCCAGCAGGTCTACAGGTTATCAGCCCCAGCATTTT. It yields the protein CASRSTGYQPQHF.

The rearrangement uses TRBV7-9 and TRBJ1-2; D is ambiguous. The CDR3 contains 13 residues. Trimming stripped 3 bases from V and 9 bases from J, with 14 bases between. Germline CDR1 is SEHNR and CDR2 is FQNEAQ (reference sequence). For the CDR3, the DNA is TGTGCCAGCAGCTTTCGTGGAGAGGAGAGCTACACCTTC. Its translation is CASSFRGEESYTF.

The rearrangement uses TRBV5-1 and TRBJ2-2; no clear D gene. The ends were cut back, 0 bases at V and 3 bases at J, with 6 bases in the middle. This CDR3 is 14 amino acids long. Looked up from germline, CDR1 is SGHRS and CDR2 is YFSETQ. CDR3 DNA sequence: TGCGCCAGCAGCTTGGGTATCGACACCGGGGAGCTGTTTTTT. Its protein is CASSLGIDTGELFF.

This clone occurred once. This chain links TRBV3-1 (or the pseudogene TRBV3-2) with TRBJ2-5, with 9 bases matching TRBD2. The germline gives CDR1 LGHDT, CDR2 YNNKEL (reference sequence). Trimming cost V 3 bases and J 4 bases; bases outside gene matches: 6. This CDR3 is 15 amino acids long. The CDR3 spells CASSHYSGRGETQYF. For the CDR3, the DNA is TGTGCCAGCAGCCACTATAGCGGGAGAGGAGAGACCCAGTACTTC.

V gene TRBV5-4 combines with J gene TRBJ1-2, with D perhaps matching TRBD1 (5 bases). Germline V gives CDR1 SGHNT, CDR2 YYREEE (reference sequence). The CDR3 is 13 residues long. V was pared by 4 bases and J by 3 bases, with 10 bases between. For the CDR3, the DNA is TGTGCCAGCAGCGAGGGCAGGGACTATGGCTACACCTTC. As protein: CASSEGRDYGYTF.

V usage is TRBV7-2 and J usage is TRBJ2-5; tentative D call: TRBD2 (6 bases). Germline assignment: CDR1 SGHTA and CDR2 FQGNSA. The CDR3 runs to 16 residues. V was shortened by 6 bases and J by 2 bases, with 19 bases between the two germline ends. CDR3 loop: CASRPSPGSSQETQYF. CDR3 coding DNA: TGTGCCAGCAGGCCCAGCCCCGGGAGTTCTCAAGAGACCCAGTACTTC. Full variable domain (rest looked up from reference TRBV7-2 and TRBJ2-5): GAGVSQSPSNKVTEKGKDVELRCDPISGHTALYWYRQSLGQGLEFLIYFQGNSAPDKSGLPSDRFSAERTGGSVSTLTIQRTQQEDSAVYLCASRPSPGSSQETQYFGPGTRLLVL.

This clone is a singleton in its sample. The rearrangement links TRBV27 to TRBJ2-1, with D possibly TRBD1 on 5 matching bases. CDR3 size: 16 residues. Germline CDR1 and CDR2: MNHEY and SMNVEV (reference sequence). Trimming shortened V by 5 bases and J by 7 bases, and 21 bases separated the two germline ends. In nucleotides, the CDR3 is TGTGCCAGCAGTCCCCGCGGCGCTGGGGCGAGGAATGAGCAGTTCTTC. Its translation is CASSPRGAGARNEQFF.

For this clone: Relative to the germline gene, one junction end is altered; a read error may explain this. The chain carries TRBV6-6 and TRBJ1-1; D is perhaps TRBD1 (5 bases). This CDR3 spans 11 amino acids. Germline CDR1 reads MNHNY; CDR2 reads SVGAGI (reference sequence). The CDR3 sequence is CASTGNAEAFF. DNA of the CDR3: TGTGCCAGCACAGGGAACGCTGAAGCTTTCTTT.

The chain uses TRBV6-1 and TRBJ2-5; D perhaps matches TRBD2 (6 bases). The V end lost 2 bases, the J end lost 1 base, and 20 bases lay between the germline ends. Per germline, CDR1 MNHNS and CDR2 SASEGT. The CDR3 sequence is 18 residues long. This chain's CDR3 is CASSEWDSLDGSQETQYF. The CDR3 DNA follows: TGTGCCAGCAGTGAATGGGACTCGCTAGATGGGTCCCAAGAGACCCAGTACTTC.

V usage is TRBV4-3 and J usage is TRBJ2-3; TRBD2 aligns across 10 bases. This CDR3 has 18 residues. CDR1 and CDR2 from the germline V gene are LGHNA and YSLEER. Trimming at V came to 0 bases and at J to 1 base, leaving 7 bases not matched to a gene. CDR3 nucleotides: TGCGCCAGCAGCCAAGATCATCCTAGCGGGAGTGGCACAGATACGCAGTATTTT. This gives the protein CASSQDHPSGSGTDTQYF.

The chain employs TRBV7-2 and TRBJ2-3; 7 bases align to TRBD2. With 5 bases clipped from V and 8 bases from J, the junction kept 10 bases outside the gene matches. Germline assignment: CDR1 SGHTA and CDR2 FQGNSA. This CDR3 contains 14 residues. In DNA form, the CDR3 reads TGTGCCAGCAGCCCACCCCCACTAGCGACTACGCAGTATTTT. The encoded protein is CASSPPPLATTQYF.

This rearrangement joins TRBV5-6 to TRBJ2-7; a weak D match, TRBD2 (5 bases). Germline values: CDR1 SGHDT, CDR2 YYEEEE. This CDR3 is 14 amino acids long. Trimming took off 4 bases at V and 0 bases at J, with 11 bases between the two ends. The CDR3 here is CASSTGVSSYEQYF. For the CDR3, the DNA is TGTGCCAGCAGCACCGGGGTAAGCTCCTACGAGCAGTACTTC.

The chain recombines TRBV5-4 with TRBJ2-5; 11 positions agree with TRBD2. The length of the CDR3 is 15 residues. After removal of 4 bases from V and 3 bases from J, the junction contained 5 bases not matched to a gene. Germline assignment: CDR1 SGHNT and CDR2 YYREEE (reference sequence). The CDR3 protein is CASSPPGLAEETQYF. CDR3 bases: TGTGCCAGCAGCCCACCGGGACTAGCGGAAGAGACCCAGTACTTC.

V and J are TRBV7-3 and TRBJ2-7; 9 bases are a match to TRBD1. The CDR3 is 14 amino acids. CDR1 SGHTA and CDR2 FQGTGA come from the germline V gene. With 5 bases clipped from V and 6 bases from J, the junction kept 8 bases outside the gene matches. The CDR3 bases are TGTGCCAGCAGCCCGGGGACAGGGCGGGGCGAGCAGTACTTC. Translating it yields CASSPGTGRGEQYF.

In DNA, the CDR3 is TGTGCCAGCAGCCTATTGGTCACAGATACGCAGTATTTT. The encoded protein is CASSLLVTDTQYF. The J gene is TRBJ2-3, the V gene TRBV7-6, with D unresolved. Germline CDR1 SGHVS, CDR2 FNYEAQ. Trimming stripped 5 bases from V and 2 bases from J, with 8 bases between. The CDR3 contains 13 residues.

The chain combines TRBV10-3 with TRBJ1-2, with TRBD1 identical over 8 bases. With 4 bases clipped from V and 3 bases from J, the junction kept 4 bases outside the gene matches. This CDR3 contains 14 residues. From germline, CDR1 is ENHRY and CDR2 SYGVKD. The CDR3: CAISGTGGDYGYTF. The CDR3 DNA sequence: TGTGCCATCAGTGGTACAGGGGGAGACTATGGCTACACCTTC.

V is TRBV5-1 and J is TRBJ1-6; 7 bases fit TRBD1. The CDR3 length is 14 residues. Trimming at V came to 4 bases and at J to 7 bases, leaving 5 bases not matched to a gene. From germline, CDR1 is SGHRS and CDR2 YFSETQ. The CDR3 bases are TGCGCCAGCAGCACCGGGACAGCCAATTCACCCCTCCACTTT. Its translation is CASSTGTANSPLHF.

The V gene is TRBV28, the J gene TRBJ1-4; no reliable D call. Germline V gene data show CDR1 as MDHEN and CDR2 as SYDVKM. V was cut by 5 bases and J by 4 bases, with 17 bases left in between. The CDR3 is 16 amino acids. This CDR3 reads CASSPQGQVLNEKLFF. The CDR3 DNA follows: TGTGCCAGCAGTCCGCAAGGTCAGGTTCTTAATGAAAAACTGTTTTTT.

The chain links TRBV5-8 to TRBJ2-2; TRBD1 is a possible D gene (6 bases). Germline V gene lookup returns CDR1 SGHTS and CDR2 YDEGEE. This CDR3 is 16 amino acids long. Trimming left V 4 bases short and J 6 bases short, with 19 bases between. The DNA for the CDR3 is TGTGCCAGCAGCCACCTTCCCACAGGGTCGGCCGGGGAGCTGTTTTTT. It specifies CASSHLPTGSAGELFF.

The chain is built from TRBV7-2 and TRBJ2-3, with 8 bases matching TRBD1. The CDR3 loop spans 13 amino acids. V shed 7 bases, J shed 5 bases, and the junction held 5 bases outside the gene matches. From germline, CDR1 is SGHTA and CDR2 FQGNSA. The CDR3 DNA reads as TGTGCCAGCACTCAGGGGGCAGGAGATACGCAGTATTTT. Translating gives CASTQGAGDTQYF. Complete variable domain (other parts from reference TRBV7-2 and TRBJ2-3): GAGVSQSPSNKVTEKGKDVELRCDPISGHTALYWYRQSLGQGLEFLIYFQGNSAPDKSGLPSDRFSAERTGGSVSTLTIQRTQQEDSAVYLCASTQGAGDTQYFGPGTRLTVL.